This entry lists 2 T cell receptor beta chains sequenced from one sample in a study of T cell repertoires in cytomegalovirus infection (dated by TCRdb to between 2018 and 2020). The sequencing machine was an Illumina HiSeq 1500. The public sequencing data were trimmed at Q25 with fastp and processed into clonotypes with MiXCR by TCRdb, which kept only in-frame beta chains. One record per CDR3 amino acid sequence lists the most common genes and DNA. Here the sample has fewer than 400,000 distinct CDR3 sequences; less than 20% occur a single time. Around 10% of the sample lies in the top ten. Sequencing used PBMCs. The source of these receptors is a human donor in good health (CMV status not recorded). Some clones in this sample may be carry-over from other donors' samples.

This clonotype was recorded once. V usage is TRBV19 and J usage is TRBJ1-3; maybe TRBD1 (6 bases). Germline V gene sequence: CDR1 LNHDA, CDR2 SQIVND (reference sequence). Trimming removed 6 bases at V and 0 bases at J, with 15 bases between. The CDR3 runs to 16 residues. Here the CDR3 reads CASSRGPTGSGNTIYF. The CDR3 coding sequence is TGTGCCAGTAGCCGGGGGCCGACAGGCTCTGGAAACACCATATATTTT.

In its sample, this clonotype was seen many times. The chain combines TRBV7-8 with TRBJ1-3; D is perhaps TRBD1 (6 bases). Per germline, CDR1 SGHVS and CDR2 FQNEAQ. The CDR3 is 16 amino acids. V was clipped by 4 bases and J by 4 bases, with 17 bases between them. Written as DNA, the CDR3 is TGTGCCAGCAGCTCCTGGACAGTCCCCGCGGGAAACACCATATATTTT. This codes for CASSSWTVPAGNTIYF.